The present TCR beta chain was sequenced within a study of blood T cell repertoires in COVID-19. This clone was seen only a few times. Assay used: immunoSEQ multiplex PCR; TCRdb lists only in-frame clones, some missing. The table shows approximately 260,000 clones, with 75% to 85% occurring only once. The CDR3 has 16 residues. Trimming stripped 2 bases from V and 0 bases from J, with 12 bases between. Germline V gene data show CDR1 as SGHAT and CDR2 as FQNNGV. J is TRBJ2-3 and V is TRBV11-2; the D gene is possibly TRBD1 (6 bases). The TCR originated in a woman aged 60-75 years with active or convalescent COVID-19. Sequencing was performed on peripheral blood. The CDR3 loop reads CASSLFRGRSTDTQYF. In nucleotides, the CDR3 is TGTGCCAGCAGCTTATTCAGGGGCAGAAGCACAGATACGCAGTATTTT.